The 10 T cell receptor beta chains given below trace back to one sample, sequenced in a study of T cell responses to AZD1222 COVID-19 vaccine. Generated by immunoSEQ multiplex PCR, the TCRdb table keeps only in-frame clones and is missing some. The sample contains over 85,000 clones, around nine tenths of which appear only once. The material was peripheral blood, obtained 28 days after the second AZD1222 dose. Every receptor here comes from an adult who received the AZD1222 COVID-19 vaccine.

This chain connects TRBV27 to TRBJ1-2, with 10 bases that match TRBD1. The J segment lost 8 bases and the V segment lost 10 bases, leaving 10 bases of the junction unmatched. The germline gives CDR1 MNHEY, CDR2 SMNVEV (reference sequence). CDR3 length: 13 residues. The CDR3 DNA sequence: TGTGCCACCAGGGGGACAGGGGTTTTGGGCTACACCTTC. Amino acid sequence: CATRGTGVLGYTF.

The CDR3 loop is CASSLAWGAQGTQYF. CDR3 in DNA: TGTGCCAGCTCACTCGCGTGGGGGGCACAGGGTACGCAGTATTTT. The chain is built from TRBV18 and TRBJ2-3; D is perhaps TRBD1 or TRBD2 (6 bases each). Trimming pared 4 bases from V and 8 bases from J, leaving 19 bases between. The CDR3 is made up of 15 amino acids. The germline CDR1 and CDR2 sequences are KGHSH and LQKENI. Combining the CDR3 with reference TRBV18 and TRBJ2-3 gives the whole variable domain NAGVMQNPRHLVRRRGQEARLRCSPMKGHSHVYWYRQLPEEGLKFMVYLQKENIIDESGMPKERFSAEFPKEGPSILRIQQVVRGDSAAYFCASSLAWGAQGTQYFGPGTRLTVL.

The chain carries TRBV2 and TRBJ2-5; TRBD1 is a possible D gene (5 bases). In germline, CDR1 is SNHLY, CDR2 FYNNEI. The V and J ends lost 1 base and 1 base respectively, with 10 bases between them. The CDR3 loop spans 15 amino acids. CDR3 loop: CASSEDQGFQETQYF. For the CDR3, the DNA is TGTGCCAGCAGTGAAGATCAGGGCTTCCAAGAGACCCAGTACTTC.

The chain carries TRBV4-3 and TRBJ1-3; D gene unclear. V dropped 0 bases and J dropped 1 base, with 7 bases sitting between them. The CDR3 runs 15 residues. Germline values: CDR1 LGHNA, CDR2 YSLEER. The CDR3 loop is CASSQEAGSGNTIYF. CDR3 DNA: TGCGCCAGCAGCCAAGAAGCCGGATCTGGAAACACCATATATTTT.

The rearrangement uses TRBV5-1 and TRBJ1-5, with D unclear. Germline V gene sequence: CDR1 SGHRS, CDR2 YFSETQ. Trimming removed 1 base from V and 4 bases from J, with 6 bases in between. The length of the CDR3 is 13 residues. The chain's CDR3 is CASSLHTNQPQHF. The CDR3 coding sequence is TGCGCCAGCAGCTTGCACACAAATCAGCCCCAGCATTTT.

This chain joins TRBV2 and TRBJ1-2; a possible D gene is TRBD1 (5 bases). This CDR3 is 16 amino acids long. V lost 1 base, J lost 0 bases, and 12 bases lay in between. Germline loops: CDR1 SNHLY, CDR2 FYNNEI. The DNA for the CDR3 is TGTGCCAGCAGTGAAGTAGGGGTACTGTCTAACTATGGCTACACCTTC. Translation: CASSEVGVLSNYGYTF.

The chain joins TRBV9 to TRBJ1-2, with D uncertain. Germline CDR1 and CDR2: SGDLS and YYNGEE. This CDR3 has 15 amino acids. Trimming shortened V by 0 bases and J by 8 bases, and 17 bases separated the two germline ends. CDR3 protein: CASSVETALWRGYTF. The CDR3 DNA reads TGTGCCAGCAGCGTAGAAACAGCCCTATGGAGGGGCTACACCTTC.

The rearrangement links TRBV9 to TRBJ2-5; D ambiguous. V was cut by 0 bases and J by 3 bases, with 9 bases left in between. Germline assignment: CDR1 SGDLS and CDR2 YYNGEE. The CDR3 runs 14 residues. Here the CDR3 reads CASSVDPHKETQYF. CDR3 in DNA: TGTGCCAGCAGCGTAGATCCGCACAAAGAGACCCAGTACTTC.

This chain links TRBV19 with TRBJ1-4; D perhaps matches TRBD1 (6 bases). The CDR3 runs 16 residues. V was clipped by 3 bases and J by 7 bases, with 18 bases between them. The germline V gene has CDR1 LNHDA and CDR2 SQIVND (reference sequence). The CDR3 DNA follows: TGTGCCAGTAGTATCCACAGGGACCGGGGTTTTGAAAAACTGTTTTTT. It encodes CASSIHRDRGFEKLFF.

The CDR3 here is CASSPTLTAGTGELFF. The DNA of the CDR3 is TGCGCCAGCAGCCCCACGTTGACCGCCGGGACCGGGGAGCTGTTTTTT. The chain recombines TRBV5-1 with TRBJ2-2; D is uncertain. The CDR3 runs 16 residues. Trimming took off 4 bases at V and 5 bases at J, with 18 bases between the two ends. CDR1 and CDR2 (germline): SGHRS, YFSETQ.